The sequence of this T cell receptor beta chain was determined in a study of blood T cell repertoires in COVID-19. Looking at the study overall: Samples came from the United States, Italy and Spain, spanning acute and convalescent COVID-19. Nucleic acid was either cDNA or gDNA, and it came from T cells, B-cell-depleted T cells, or PBMCs.

In the authors' workflow: Estimates of nucleated cell counts were drawn from the amplification of reference gene primers. TCRdb keeps only in-frame clones here, not all; method: immunoSEQ multiplex PCR. Clone size and V and J calls were adopted from that table, with D and trimming inferred from the DNA. The sample has fewer than 300,000 clones, over 65% seen once. CDR1 and CDR2 from the germline V gene are SQVTM and ANQGSEA. With V trimmed by 4 bases and J by 2 bases, 6 bases remained unmatched. The CDR3 totals 15 residues. The sample was peripheral blood. This chain links TRBV29-1 with TRBJ2-3; 10 nucleotides line up with TRBD2. The source is a woman aged 80 or over with acute or convalescent COVID-19. In DNA, the CDR3 is TGCAGCGTTGGAGTAGCGGGAGGTTCCACAGATACGCAGTATTTT. Protein sequence: CSVGVAGGSTDTQYF.